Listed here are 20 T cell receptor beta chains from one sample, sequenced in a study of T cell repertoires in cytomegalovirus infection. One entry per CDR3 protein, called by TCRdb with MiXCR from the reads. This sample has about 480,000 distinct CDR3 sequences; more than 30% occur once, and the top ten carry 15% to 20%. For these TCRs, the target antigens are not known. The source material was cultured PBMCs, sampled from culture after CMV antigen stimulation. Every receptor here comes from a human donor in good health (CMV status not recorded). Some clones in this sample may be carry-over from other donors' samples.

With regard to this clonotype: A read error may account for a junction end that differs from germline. The CDR3 loop reads CASSQAGGQYQPQHF. The CDR3 DNA reads as TGTGCCAGCAGCCAGGCAGGGGGACAATATCAGCCCCAGCATTTT. The rearrangement joins TRBV4-1 to TRBJ1-5, with 7 nucleotides matching TRBD1. The CDR3 loop spans 15 amino acids. Germline-derived CDR1 and CDR2 are MGHRA and YSYEKL.

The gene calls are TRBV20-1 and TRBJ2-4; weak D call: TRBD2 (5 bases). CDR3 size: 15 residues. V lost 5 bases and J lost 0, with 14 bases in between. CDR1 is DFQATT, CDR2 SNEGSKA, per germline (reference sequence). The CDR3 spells CSALSGLVAKNIQYF. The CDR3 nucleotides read TGCAGTGCTCTAAGCGGACTGGTAGCCAAAAACATTCAGTACTTC.

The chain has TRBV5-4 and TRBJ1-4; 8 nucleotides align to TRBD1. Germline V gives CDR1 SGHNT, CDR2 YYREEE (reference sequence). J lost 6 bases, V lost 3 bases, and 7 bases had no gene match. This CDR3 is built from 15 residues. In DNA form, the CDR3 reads TGTGCCAGCAGCTGGGGCGGGACAGGACATGAAAAACTGTTTTTT. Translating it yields CASSWGGTGHEKLFF.

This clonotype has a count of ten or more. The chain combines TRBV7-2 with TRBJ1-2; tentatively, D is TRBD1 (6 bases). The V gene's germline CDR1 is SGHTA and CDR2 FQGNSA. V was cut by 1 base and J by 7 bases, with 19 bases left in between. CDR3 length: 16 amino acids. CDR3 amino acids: CASSLVTGQHGGGYTF. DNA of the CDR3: TGTGCCAGCAGCTTAGTTACGGGACAACACGGGGGTGGCTACACCTTC.

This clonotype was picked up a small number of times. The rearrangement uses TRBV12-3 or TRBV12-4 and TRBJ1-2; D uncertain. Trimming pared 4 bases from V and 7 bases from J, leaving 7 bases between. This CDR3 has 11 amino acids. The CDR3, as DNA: TGTGCCAGCAGTTCGGACGGTGGCTACACCTTC. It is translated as CASSSDGGYTF.

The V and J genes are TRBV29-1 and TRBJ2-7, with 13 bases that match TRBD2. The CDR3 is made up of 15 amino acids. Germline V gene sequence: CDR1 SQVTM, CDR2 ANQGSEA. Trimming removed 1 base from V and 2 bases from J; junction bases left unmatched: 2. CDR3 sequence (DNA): TGCAGCGTTGAAGGACTAGCGGGAGGCGCCTACGAGCAGTACTTC. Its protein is CSVEGLAGGAYEQYF.

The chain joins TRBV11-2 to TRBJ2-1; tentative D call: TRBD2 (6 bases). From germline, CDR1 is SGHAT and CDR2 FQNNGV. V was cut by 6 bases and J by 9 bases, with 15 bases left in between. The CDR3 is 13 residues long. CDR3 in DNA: TGTGCCAGCAGTTCAGGAGGAGGGTTTGAGCAGTTCTTC. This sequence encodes CASSSGGGFEQFF.

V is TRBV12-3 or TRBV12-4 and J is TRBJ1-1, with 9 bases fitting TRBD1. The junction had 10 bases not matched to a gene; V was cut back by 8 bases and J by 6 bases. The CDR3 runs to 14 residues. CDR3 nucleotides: TGTGCCAGCGACGATGGGGGGGACAGGGCTGAAGCTTTCTTT. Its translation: CASDDGGDRAEAFF.

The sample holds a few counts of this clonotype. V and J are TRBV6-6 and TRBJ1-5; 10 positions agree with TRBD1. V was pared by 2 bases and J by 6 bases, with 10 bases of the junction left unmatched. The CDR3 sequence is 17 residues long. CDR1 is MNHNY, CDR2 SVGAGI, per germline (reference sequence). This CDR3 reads CASSYRPGQGFGQPQHF. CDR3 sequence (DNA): TGTGCCAGCAGTTACAGGCCGGGACAGGGGTTTGGTCAGCCCCAGCATTTT.

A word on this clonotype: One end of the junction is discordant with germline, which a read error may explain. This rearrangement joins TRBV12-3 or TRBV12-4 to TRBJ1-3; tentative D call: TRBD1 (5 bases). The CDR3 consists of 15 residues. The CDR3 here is CASSFWGTGGNIIYF. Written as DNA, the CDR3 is TGTGCCAGCAGTTTTTGGGGGACTGGGGGAAACATCATATATTTT.

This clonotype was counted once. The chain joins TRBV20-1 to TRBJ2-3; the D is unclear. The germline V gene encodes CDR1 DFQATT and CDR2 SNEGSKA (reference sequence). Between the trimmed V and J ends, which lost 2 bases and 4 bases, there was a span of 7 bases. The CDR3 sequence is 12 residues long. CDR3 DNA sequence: TGCAGTGCTAGACCTGGGGCAGATACGCAGTATTTT. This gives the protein CSARPGADTQYF.

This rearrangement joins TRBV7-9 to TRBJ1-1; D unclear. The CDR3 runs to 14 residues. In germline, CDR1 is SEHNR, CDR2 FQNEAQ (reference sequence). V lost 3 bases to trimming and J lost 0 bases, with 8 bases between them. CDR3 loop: CASSLPVMNTEAFF. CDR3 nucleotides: TGTGCCAGCAGCTTGCCGGTGATGAACACTGAAGCTTTCTTT.

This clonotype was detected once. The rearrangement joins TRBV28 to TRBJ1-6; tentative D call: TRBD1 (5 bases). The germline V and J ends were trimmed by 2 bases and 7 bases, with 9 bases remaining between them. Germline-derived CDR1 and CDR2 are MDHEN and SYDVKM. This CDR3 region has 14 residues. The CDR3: CASSLNRRNSPLHF. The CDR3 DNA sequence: TGTGCCAGCAGTTTAAACAGGCGCAATTCACCCCTCCACTTT.

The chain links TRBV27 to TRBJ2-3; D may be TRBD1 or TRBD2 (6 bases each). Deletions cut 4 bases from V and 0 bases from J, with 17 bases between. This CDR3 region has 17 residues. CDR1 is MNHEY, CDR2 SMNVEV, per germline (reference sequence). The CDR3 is CASSSGAGALSTDTQYF. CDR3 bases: TGTGCCAGCAGTTCGGGGGCAGGGGCGCTGAGCACAGATACGCAGTATTTT.

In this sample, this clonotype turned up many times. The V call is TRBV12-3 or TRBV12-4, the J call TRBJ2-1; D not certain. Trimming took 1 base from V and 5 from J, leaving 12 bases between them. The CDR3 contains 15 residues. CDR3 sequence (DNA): TGTGCCAGCAGTTTAGGGGCTAGTTCCCACAATGAGCAGTTCTTC. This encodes CASSLGASSHNEQFF.

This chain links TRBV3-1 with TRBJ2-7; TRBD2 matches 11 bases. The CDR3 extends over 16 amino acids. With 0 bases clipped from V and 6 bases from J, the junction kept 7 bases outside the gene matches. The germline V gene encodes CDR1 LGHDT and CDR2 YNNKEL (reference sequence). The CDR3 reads CASSQETLGLAAEQYF. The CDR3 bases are TGTGCCAGCAGCCAAGAAACCCTGGGACTAGCGGCCGAGCAGTACTTC.

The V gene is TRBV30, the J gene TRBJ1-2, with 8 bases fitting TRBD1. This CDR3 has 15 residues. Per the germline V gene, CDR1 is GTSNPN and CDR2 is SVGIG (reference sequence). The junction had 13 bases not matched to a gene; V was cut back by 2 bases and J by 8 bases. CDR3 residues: CAWSSRTGRVGGYTF. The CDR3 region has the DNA TGTGCCTGGAGTTCCCGGACAGGGAGAGTAGGCGGCTACACCTTC.

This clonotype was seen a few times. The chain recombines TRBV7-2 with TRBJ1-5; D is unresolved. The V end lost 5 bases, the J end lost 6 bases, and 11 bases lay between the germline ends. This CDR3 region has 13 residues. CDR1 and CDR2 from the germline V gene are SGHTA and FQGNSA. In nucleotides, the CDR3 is TGTGCCAGCAGCGGATCGTTTAGTCAGCCCCAGCATTTT. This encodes CASSGSFSQPQHF.

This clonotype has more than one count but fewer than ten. The CDR3 region is CASTTGYNQPQHF. DNA for the CDR3: TGTGCCAGCACTACAGGGTACAATCAGCCCCAGCATTTT. V usage is TRBV6-2 or TRBV6-3 and J usage is TRBJ1-5; a weak D match, TRBD1 (6 bases). Germline CDR1 reads MNHEY; CDR2 reads SVGEGT. V gave up 7 bases and J gave up 3 bases, with 10 bases separating them. The CDR3 covers 13 residues.

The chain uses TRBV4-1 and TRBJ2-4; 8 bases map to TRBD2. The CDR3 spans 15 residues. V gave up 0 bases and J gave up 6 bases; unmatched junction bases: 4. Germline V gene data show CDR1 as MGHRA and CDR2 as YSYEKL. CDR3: CASSQESGGLNIQYF. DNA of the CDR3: TGCGCCAGCAGCCAAGAAAGCGGGGGATTAAACATTCAGTACTTC.